This T cell receptor (beta chain) was retrieved from a study of cytotoxic CD8 clonotypes in ibrutinib-treated CLL. Study-level information: Recorded responses included around 24 partial and 2 complete; following median 68 months, approximately 15 stayed remitted and about 12 progressed.

Clones were sequenced by immunoSEQ multiplex PCR, and TCRdb holds only the in-frame ones, with some missing. The table records 150,000 to 250,000 clones, 72% of them present only once. As concerns this clone: Its specificity is not known.

With 6 bases removed from V and 1 base from J, the gap between germline ends came to 18 bases. The V gene's germline CDR1 is LNHDA and CDR2 SQIVND (reference sequence). The CDR3 loop spans 16 amino acids. Investigators sourced approximately 2 micrograms of genomic DNA from cryopreserved PBMCs for TCR beta libraries. Study-wide results and caveats: The study found public clonotypes uncommon, contracting or stable on treatment. Clonality rose at ibrutinib response and fell back toward baseline at progression.

The chain joins TRBV19 to TRBJ2-5; the D gene is possibly TRBD2 (5 bases). The starting material was PBMCs, obtained after 24 months of ibrutinib treatment. This sequence was found in a human donor with chronic lymphocytic leukemia. The CDR3, as DNA: TGTGCCAGTAGCGTGAGGGTTGGGCTGTTCCAAGAGACCCAGTACTTC. It yields the protein CASSVRVGLFQETQYF.